Following are 14 T cell receptor beta chains from one sample sequenced in a study of blood T cell repertoires in COVID-19 (dated by TCRdb to about 2020). Library construction relied on the immunoSEQ multiplex PCR assay. TCRdb limited this immuneACCESS table to in-frame rearrangements with V and J called. A share of clones is missing; checked studies link under half to unresolved V genes, and the rest is unexplained. This sample gives 250,000 to 350,000 clones in total; roughly 90% of them show up just once. In total, the top ten clones hold just under 9% of the sample. Material: PBMCs or T cells enriched from blood (not recorded which). All receptors come from a woman aged 18-29 years who had recovered from COVID-19.

The CDR3 reads CASRRDSRPAEQYF. CDR3 nucleotide sequence: TGTGCCAGCAGGCGGGACTCCCGACCAGCCGAGCAGTACTTC. This chain uses TRBV6-5 with TRBJ2-7; D might be TRBD2 (6 bases). The CDR3 is 14 residues long. Per the germline V gene, CDR1 is MNHEY and CDR2 is SVGAGI. V was clipped by 6 bases and J by 6 bases, with 18 bases between them.

The J gene is TRBJ1-2, the V gene TRBV5-4; 7 bases map to TRBD1. The CDR3 consists of 14 residues. V was clipped by 4 bases and J by 5 bases; unmatched bases: 8. Germline CDR1 reads SGHNT; CDR2 reads YYREEE (reference sequence). The CDR3 is CASSPQTGPYGYTF. The CDR3 DNA reads TGTGCCAGCAGCCCTCAGACAGGGCCTTATGGCTACACCTTC.

The chain recombines TRBV4-2 with TRBJ1-3, with D unresolved. V was clipped by 1 base and J by 0 bases, with 10 bases between them. The CDR3 has 16 residues. Germline values: CDR1 LGHNA, CDR2 YNFKEQ. The CDR3 protein is CASSQGYGNSGNTIYF. DNA for the CDR3: TGTGCCAGCAGCCAAGGTTACGGGAACTCTGGAAACACCATATATTTT.

The chain couples TRBV7-2 to TRBJ2-7; maybe TRBD2 (6 bases). V was shortened by 4 bases and J by 6 bases, with 19 bases between the two germline ends. Germline CDR1 reads SGHTA; CDR2 reads FQGNSA. The CDR3 length is 15 residues. CDR3 protein: CASSYISGPQAEQYF. CDR3 nucleotide sequence: TGTGCCAGCAGCTATATTAGCGGACCCCAAGCCGAGCAGTACTTC.

V and J are TRBV5-4 and TRBJ2-7; D is unresolved. Between the trimmed V and J ends, which lost 2 bases and 0 bases, there was a span of 3 bases. The germline V gene has CDR1 SGHNT and CDR2 YYREEE (reference sequence). This CDR3 comprises 12 residues. The CDR3 nucleotides read TGTGCCAGCAGCTTCTCCTCCTACGAGCAGTACTTC. It specifies CASSFSSYEQYF.

The CDR3 DNA follows: TGTGCCAGTAGTAAGAACAGGGAAAGCTATGGCTACACCTTC. Its protein is CASSKNRESYGYTF. The chain is built from TRBV19 and TRBJ1-2; possibly TRBD1 for D (6 bases). The CDR3 is 14 amino acids. The V end was cut by 4 bases, the J end by 4 bases, with 13 bases between. Germline V CDR1 and CDR2: LNHDA, SQIVND (reference sequence).

This chain uses TRBV7-2 with TRBJ2-3; D is unclear. Germline V lookup: CDR1 SGHTA, CDR2 FQGNSA. This CDR3 contains 12 residues. The ends were cut back, 2 bases at V and 6 bases at J, with 6 bases in the middle. CDR3 sequence: CASSLSVDTQYF. The CDR3, as DNA: TGTGCCAGCAGCTTATCGGTGGATACGCAGTATTTT. Full variable domain (missing parts from reference TRBV7-2 and TRBJ2-3): GAGVSQSPSNKVTEKGKDVELRCDPISGHTALYWYRQSLGQGLEFLIYFQGNSAPDKSGLPSDRFSAERTGGSVSTLTIQRTQQEDSAVYLCASSLSVDTQYFGPGTRLTVL.

V and J are TRBV6-5 and TRBJ1-4, with D possibly being TRBD1 (6 bases). V lost 6 bases, J lost 10 bases, and 21 bases lay in between. Germline V gene lookup returns CDR1 MNHEY and CDR2 SVGAGI. This CDR3 is 15 amino acids long. The CDR3 protein is CASRETQGGGRKLFF. CDR3 sequence (DNA): TGTGCCAGCAGGGAGACACAGGGCGGGGGGAGAAAACTGTTTTTT.

V gene TRBV29-1 combines with J gene TRBJ2-1; 8 positions agree with TRBD2. Germline loops: CDR1 SQVTM, CDR2 ANQGSEA. V lost 5 bases, J lost 1 base, and 1 base stayed unmatched. The CDR3 totals 13 residues. This chain's CDR3 is CSVSGGSYNEQFF. The CDR3, as DNA: TGCAGCGTTTCGGGGGGGTCCTACAATGAGCAGTTCTTC.

The chain couples TRBV14 to TRBJ2-3, with 9 nucleotides matching TRBD2. Germline lookup yields CDR1 SGHDN and CDR2 FVKESK. The V gene end was trimmed by 3 bases and the J gene end by 3 bases; junction bases not matched to a gene: 4. The CDR3 runs to 15 residues. CDR3 amino acids: CASSHSGGLTDTQYF. In DNA, the CDR3 is TGTGCCAGCAGCCATAGCGGGGGCTTGACAGATACGCAGTATTTT.

This clone occurred once. The chain joins TRBV5-1 to TRBJ2-2, with 7 positions matching TRBD1. Germline V gene sequence: CDR1 SGHRS, CDR2 YFSETQ. After removal of 4 bases from V and 3 bases from J, the junction contained 9 bases not matched to a gene. The length of the CDR3 is 16 residues. Written as DNA, the CDR3 is TGCGCCAGCAGCCTTAAGACAGGGTCGGACACCGGGGAGCTGTTTTTT. It is translated as CASSLKTGSDTGELFF.

The chain carries TRBV11-2 and TRBJ2-5, with a tentative D call TRBD2 (5 bases). CDR1 and CDR2 from the germline V gene are SGHAT and FQNNGV. This CDR3 has 15 residues. V lost 7 bases and J lost 3, with 18 bases in between. CDR3 nucleotides: TGTGCCAGCAACCTAGCCTCCACGAACGAAGAGACCCAGTACTTC. This translates into CASNLASTNEETQYF.

The chain joins TRBV27 to TRBJ2-5, with 14 bases matching TRBD2. Germline CDR1 reads MNHEY; CDR2 reads SMNVEV (reference sequence). Losses at the gene ends were 3 bases for V and 5 bases for J; bases not matched to a gene: 2. CDR3 length: 15 amino acids. The CDR3 DNA is TGTGCCAGCAGTTTGACTAGCGGGAGGGGCGAGACCCAGTACTTC. Translating it yields CASSLTSGRGETQYF.

The genes are TRBV7-2 and TRBJ2-3; TRBD2 matches at 9 bases. The CDR3 contains 16 residues. Germline CDR1 SGHTA, CDR2 FQGNSA. J gave up 1 base and V 1 base, and 3 bases lay outside the gene matches. CDR3 in amino acids: CASSLGSSGGTDTQYF. The DNA for the CDR3 is TGTGCCAGCAGCTTAGGGTCTAGCGGGGGCACAGATACGCAGTATTTT.